This passage covers 10 T cell receptor beta chains from one sample sequenced in a study of CD8 T cells in Susac syndrome (dated by TCRdb to between 2018 and 2020). Preparation of the library involved the immunoSEQ multiplex PCR assay. RNA was extracted with the RNeasy kit and roughly 0.5 to 1 ug was reverse transcribed using random hexamers. TCRdb trimmed public reads at Q25 via fastp, called clones via MiXCR and kept in-frame beta chains. Rows are combined by CDR3 protein, so each entry shows the most common genes and DNA. The sample table shows roughly 140,000 distinct CDR3 sequences, and approximately 96% are seen once. Clones ranked in the top ten supply 0.065% to 0.095% of the sample. The sequencing input was CD4+ T cells from PBMCs. All receptors derive from a human donor with Susac syndrome.

The chain joins TRBV29-1 to TRBJ2-3; TRBD2 matches 10 bases. The germline V gene has CDR1 SQVTM and CDR2 ANQGSEA. CDR3 length equals 14 residues. After removal of 4 bases from V and 0 bases from J, the junction contained 1 base not matched to a gene. CDR3 in amino acids: CSVALAGSTDTQYF. The CDR3 DNA follows: TGCAGCGTTGCACTAGCGGGGAGCACAGATACGCAGTATTTT.

The V and J genes are TRBV7-3 and TRBJ1-1; D is uncertain. V was cut by 5 bases and J by 8 bases, with 18 bases left in between. The CDR3 is 14 residues long. Germline loops: CDR1 SGHTA, CDR2 FQGTGA. The CDR3 loop reads CASSRGGDSTEAFF. The CDR3 DNA is TGTGCCAGCAGCCGTGGCGGGGATTCAACCGAAGCTTTCTTT.

The rearrangement uses TRBV2 and TRBJ2-1; TRBD2 might be the D (6 bases). This CDR3 spans 14 amino acids. Germline CDR1 and CDR2: SNHLY and FYNNEI. V was trimmed by 3 bases and J by 5 bases, leaving 11 bases between them. CDR3: CASSERSGNNEQFF. The DNA of the CDR3 is TGTGCCAGCAGTGAGCGTAGCGGAAACAATGAGCAGTTCTTC.

The CDR3 loop is CASSPQGIYNEQFF. Written as DNA, the CDR3 is TGTGCCAGTAGTCCCCAGGGTATTTACAATGAGCAGTTCTTC. V usage is TRBV19 and J usage is TRBJ2-1, with a possible D match to TRBD1 (5 bases). The ends were cut back, 5 bases at V and 4 bases at J, with 12 bases in the middle. The germline CDR1 and CDR2 sequences are LNHDA and SQIVND (reference sequence). The CDR3 is made up of 14 amino acids. The whole variable domain, remainder taken from reference TRBV19 and TRBJ2-1, is DGGITQSPKYLFRKEGQNVTLSCEQNLNHDAMYWYRQDPGQGLRLIYYSQIVNDFQKGDIAEGYSVSREKKESFPLTVTSAQKNPTAFYLCASSPQGIYNEQFFGPGTRLTVL.

The chain employs TRBV10-3 and TRBJ2-1; D is possibly TRBD1 or TRBD2 (7 bases each). This CDR3 has 14 residues. Germline V lookup: CDR1 ENHRY, CDR2 SYGVKD. V was clipped by 9 bases and J by 7 bases, with 19 bases between them. CDR3 DNA: TGTGCCATAAACCCGGGGCAGGGGGGGAATGAGCAGTTCTTC. Its protein product is CAINPGQGGNEQFF.

A single count supports this clonotype. The chain combines TRBV28 with TRBJ2-7, with D possibly matching TRBD1 (5 bases). This CDR3 comprises 14 residues. CDR1 and CDR2 (germline): MDHEN, SYDVKM. V lost 5 bases and J 6 bases, leaving 17 bases between the germline ends. The CDR3 sequence: CASSLPLPQGEQYF. The DNA of the CDR3 is TGTGCCAGCAGTCTCCCCCTGCCCCAGGGCGAGCAGTACTTC.

J is TRBJ1-5 and V is TRBV20-1; no definite D call. Trimming took off 1 base at V and 0 bases at J, with 10 bases between the two ends. The CDR3 runs to 15 residues. Germline CDR1 DFQATT, CDR2 SNEGSKA (reference sequence). CDR3 protein: CSARVGPYSNQPQHF. The CDR3 DNA is TGCAGTGCTAGAGTTGGACCGTATAGCAATCAGCCCCAGCATTTT.

This chain connects TRBV20-1 to TRBJ2-3; D possibly uses TRBD1 or TRBD2 (5 bases each). The V gene lost 6 bases and the J gene lost 6 bases, with 10 bases spanning the gap. The CDR3 is made up of 11 amino acids. Germline values: CDR1 DFQATT, CDR2 SNEGSKA (reference sequence). Written as DNA, the CDR3 is TGCAGTGCCTCGGGGCGGGATACGCAGTATTTT. It specifies CSASGRDTQYF.

The chain joins TRBV5-8 to TRBJ1-2, with D maybe TRBD1 (6 bases). The V end lost 4 bases, the J end lost 8 bases, and 12 bases lay between the germline ends. The CDR3 totals 12 residues. CDR1 and CDR2 (germline): SGHTS, YDEGEE. CDR3 nucleotide sequence: TGTGCCAGCAGCCTGACAGGATGGGGCTACACCTTC. It translates to CASSLTGWGYTF.

The V and J genes are TRBV15 and TRBJ2-3, with TRBD2 matching 9 bases. This CDR3 has 16 amino acids. With 7 bases clipped from V and 5 bases from J, the junction kept 13 bases outside the gene matches. CDR1 and CDR2 from the germline V gene are LNHNV and YYDKDF (reference sequence). The CDR3 protein is CATNQPRASGIDTQYF. The CDR3 DNA reads TGTGCCACCAACCAGCCTAGGGCTAGCGGGATAGATACGCAGTATTTT.